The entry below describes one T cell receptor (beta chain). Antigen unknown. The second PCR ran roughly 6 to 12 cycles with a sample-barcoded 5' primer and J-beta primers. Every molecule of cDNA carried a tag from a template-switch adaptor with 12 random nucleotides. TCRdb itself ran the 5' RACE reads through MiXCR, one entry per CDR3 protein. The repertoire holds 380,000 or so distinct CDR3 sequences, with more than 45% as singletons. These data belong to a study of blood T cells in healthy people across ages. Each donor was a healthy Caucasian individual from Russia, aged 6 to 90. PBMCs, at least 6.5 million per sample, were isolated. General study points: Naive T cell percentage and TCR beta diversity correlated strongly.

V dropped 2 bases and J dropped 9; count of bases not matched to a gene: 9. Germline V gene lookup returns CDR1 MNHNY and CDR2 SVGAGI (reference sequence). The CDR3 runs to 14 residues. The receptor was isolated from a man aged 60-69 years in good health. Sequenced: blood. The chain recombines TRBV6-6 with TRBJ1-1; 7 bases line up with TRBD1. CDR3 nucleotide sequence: TGTGCCAGCAGTTACGAGACGGGACAGCCCAAAGCTTTCTTT. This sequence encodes CASSYETGQPKAFF.